These 4 T cell receptor beta chains came from one sample sequenced in a study of radiation and T cells in renal cell carcinoma. Documented time point: blood 2 weeks post-SBRT. This sample's treatment: 15 Gy SBRT to primary tumor, nephrectomy 4 weeks later. Method: immunoSEQ multiplex PCR; TCRdb's copy keeps in-frame clones and lacks some. The table lists 120,000 or so clones, approximately 78% of them singletons, with over 1.5% in the top ten. The sequencing here drew on blood, taken from a patient whose treatment included radiotherapy and nephrectomy. These receptors all stem from a woman aged 55-75 years with renal cell carcinoma.

This chain links TRBV18 with TRBJ2-2, with D perhaps TRBD2 (6 bases). V lost 3 bases and J lost 4, with 12 bases in between. The germline V gene has CDR1 KGHSH and CDR2 LQKENI. There are 15 residues in the CDR3. In DNA form, the CDR3 reads TGTGCCAGCTCACCGGAGGGCAGAATCACCGGGGAGCTGTTTTTT. Translation gives CASSPEGRITGELFF.

The V call is TRBV10-3, the J call TRBJ2-1; D not certain. Looked up from germline, CDR1 is ENHRY and CDR2 is SYGVKD. V shed 0 bases and J shed 5 bases, with 11 bases lying between them. The CDR3 extends over 15 amino acids. The CDR3 DNA follows: TGTGCCATCAGTGAGTCGCTCTCTCGCAACAATGAGCAGTTCTTC. This encodes CAISESLSRNNEQFF.

The V and J genes are TRBV10-2 and TRBJ2-3; D is undetermined. The germline V gene encodes CDR1 WSHSY and CDR2 SAAADI. Trimming removed 0 bases at V and 6 bases at J, with 7 bases between. The CDR3 extends over 13 amino acids. CDR3 amino acids: CASSESLRDTQYF. As DNA, the CDR3 is TGCGCCAGCAGTGAGTCGTTGCGCGATACGCAGTATTTT.

The rearrangement joins TRBV29-1 to TRBJ1-1, with TRBD1 identical over 7 bases. In germline, CDR1 is SQVTM, CDR2 ANQGSEA. This CDR3 has 12 amino acids. The J segment lost 2 bases and the V segment lost 6 bases, leaving 3 bases of the junction unmatched. Written as DNA, the CDR3 is TGCAGCGTCAGACAGGGAAACACTGAAGCTTTCTTT. It specifies CSVRQGNTEAFF.